Following are 21 T cell receptor beta chains from one sample sequenced in a study of cytomegalovirus exposure and HLA in healthy donors. Both 60 Vbeta primers and 13 Jbeta primers went into the PCR. Sequencing was performed with immunoSEQ multiplex PCR; in TCRdb, only in-frame clones are kept and a portion is missing. In the table there are roughly 150,000 clones, approximately 84% of which are singletons. Sequenced input: PBMCs. These receptor sequences come from a woman aged 40 to 50 in good health and CMV-seropositive.

The rearrangement uses TRBV5-1 and TRBJ1-2; the D gene is possibly TRBD1 (5 bases). The CDR3 has 15 amino acids. Deletions cut 4 bases from V and 0 bases from J, with 13 bases between. Germline CDR1 is SGHRS and CDR2 is YFSETQ. The CDR3: CASSESGQANYGYTF. CDR3 DNA: TGCGCCAGCAGCGAGTCCGGACAAGCTAACTATGGCTACACCTTC.

This clone was observed a handful of times. The chain is built from TRBV11-2 and TRBJ2-7; possible D gene TRBD1, 6 bases. Germline lookup yields CDR1 SGHAT and CDR2 FQNNGV. This CDR3 contains 14 residues. Trimming left V 5 bases short and J 5 bases short, with 16 bases between. The CDR3 bases are TGTGCCAGCAGCGAAACAGGGCTTTCCAACGAGCAGTACTTC. It codes for CASSETGLSNEQYF. Using reference TRBV11-2 and TRBJ2-7 for the parts outside the CDR3, the full variable domain is EAGVAQSPRYKIIEKRQSVAFWCNPISGHATLYWYQQILGQGPKLLIQFQNNGVVDDSQLPKDRFSAERLKGVDSTLKIQPAKLEDSAVYLCASSETGLSNEQYFGPGTRLTVT.

This chain uses TRBV15 with TRBJ1-2; D is unresolved. V was cut by 0 bases and J by 4 bases, with 9 bases left in between. This CDR3 is built from 14 residues. Per the germline V gene, CDR1 is LNHNV and CDR2 is YYDKDF (reference sequence). In nucleotides, the CDR3 is TGTGCCACCAGCAGAGACAGGCAGCCCTATGGCTACACCTTC. Amino acids: CATSRDRQPYGYTF.

The chain links TRBV7-9 to TRBJ1-1; 7 nucleotides agree with TRBD1. The CDR3 covers 15 residues. Germline V gene data show CDR1 as SEHNR and CDR2 as FQNEAQ (reference sequence). V shed 5 bases and J 1 base; nucleotides not matched to a gene: 7. CDR3 loop: CASSPRTGQNTEAFF. CDR3 nucleotides: TGTGCCAGCAGCCCGCGGACAGGCCAGAACACTGAAGCTTTCTTT.

This chain links TRBV2 with TRBJ2-2; 8 bases line up with TRBD1. Germline V gene lookup returns CDR1 SNHLY and CDR2 FYNNEI. CDR3 length: 16 amino acids. V trimming: 4 bases; J trimming: 2 bases; junction bases outside the gene matches: 6. The CDR3 coding sequence is TGTGCCAGCAGTGCCGTGACAGGGGCCAACACCGGGGAGCTGTTTTTT. This codes for CASSAVTGANTGELFF.

The chain carries TRBV28 and TRBJ2-2; D is possibly TRBD2 (6 bases). This CDR3 is 15 amino acids long. V was clipped by 5 bases and J by 4 bases, with 14 bases between them. Germline CDR1 and CDR2: MDHEN and SYDVKM. CDR3 DNA sequence: TGTGCCAGCAGTCCGGGAGAGTGGGCCACCGGGGAGCTGTTTTTT. Protein product: CASSPGEWATGELFF.

The chain carries TRBV29-1 and TRBJ1-3; D uncertain. Germline CDR1 reads SQVTM; CDR2 reads ANQGSEA. This CDR3 comprises 12 residues. V lost 6 bases, J lost 0 bases, and 6 bases lay in between. The CDR3 reads CSVRISGNTIYF. The DNA of the CDR3 is TGCAGCGTGCGCATCTCTGGAAACACCATATATTTT.

The chain recombines TRBV15 with TRBJ2-1; 7 bases map to TRBD1. Germline trimming cut 1 base from V and 4 bases from J; bases unmatched to any gene: 4. Germline V gene data show CDR1 as LNHNV and CDR2 as YYDKDF (reference sequence). This CDR3 has 15 residues. The CDR3 loop is CATSRAPGGYNEQFF. CDR3 in DNA: TGTGCCACCAGCAGAGCCCCAGGGGGTTACAATGAGCAGTTCTTC. The complete variable domain, with remaining parts taken from reference TRBV15 and TRBJ2-1, reads DAMVIQNPRYQVTQFGKPVTLSCSQTLNHNVMYWYQQKSSQAPKLLFHYYDKDFNNEADTPDNFQSRRPNTSFCFLDIRSPGLGDTAMYLCATSRAPGGYNEQFFGPGTRLTVL.

The J gene is TRBJ2-3, the V gene TRBV7-2; 8 bases match TRBD2. J gave up 6 bases and V 4 bases, and 9 bases lay outside the gene matches. Germline V gives CDR1 SGHTA, CDR2 FQGNSA. This CDR3 region has 15 residues. The CDR3 region has the DNA TGTGCCAGCAGCTACGGGGGGGCCAGTGGTGATACGCAGTATTTT. Translating gives CASSYGGASGDTQYF. Full variable domain (remainder filled in from reference TRBV7-2 and TRBJ2-3): GAGVSQSPSNKVTEKGKDVELRCDPISGHTALYWYRQSLGQGLEFLIYFQGNSAPDKSGLPSDRFSAERTGGSVSTLTIQRTQQEDSAVYLCASSYGGASGDTQYFGPGTRLTVL.

This sequence joins TRBV12-1 and TRBJ1-1. TRBV12-1 is a listed pseudogene. The CDR3 runs to 16 residues. The CDR3 is CASSFAALEALIEAFF. DNA of the CDR3: TGTGCCAGCAGCTTTGCCGCCTTGGAGGCACTCATTGAAGCTTTCTTT.

This clone turned up a few times. The chain uses TRBV9 and TRBJ2-2; 8 bases map to TRBD2. Germline CDR1 is SGDLS and CDR2 is YYNGEE. This CDR3 has 16 amino acids. The V gene end was trimmed by 4 bases and the J gene end by 7 bases; junction bases not matched to a gene: 12. For the CDR3, the DNA is TGTGCCAGCAGCACGAGAGCGGGGGTTCTCGGCGGGGAGCTGTTTTTT. It codes for CASSTRAGVLGGELFF.

The rearrangement joins TRBV6-1 to TRBJ2-5; 7 bases fit TRBD2. The tail of the sequence fits TRBJ2-7 better, so the J call may be wrong. The CDR3 has 11 amino acids. Germline V gene data show CDR1 as MNHNS and CDR2 as SASEGT. CDR3 sequence reads: CASRLADEQYF. CDR3 bases: TGTGCCAGTAGGCTAGCGGACGAGCAGTACTTC.

This clone appeared a few times. An end of the junction does not agree with germline; a read error may underlie this. This chain joins TRBV7-9 and TRBJ2-1, with 9 bases fitting TRBD2. CDR1 and CDR2 (germline): SEHNR, FQNEAQ (reference sequence). This CDR3 is 16 amino acids long. The CDR3 coding sequence is TGTTCCAGCAGCTTAGGGCGGGGGGGCTCCAACAATGAGCAGTTCTTC. It encodes CSSSLGRGGSNNEQFF. Full variable domain (remainder filled in from reference TRBV7-9 and TRBJ2-1): DTGVSQNPRHKITKRGQNVTFRCDPISEHNRLYWYRQTLGQGPEFLTYFQNEAQLEKSRLLSDRFSAERPKGSFSTLEIQRTEQGDSAMYLCSSSLGRGGSNNEQFFGPGTRLTVL.

As concerns this clone: At one end the junction does not follow the germline gene, possibly because of a read error. In DNA, the CDR3 is TGTGCCACCGGCAGAGATTATTCGACAGGCAACACTGAAGCTTTCTTT. As protein: CATGRDYSTGNTEAFF. The gene calls are TRBV15 and TRBJ1-1; maybe TRBD1 (6 bases). This CDR3 comprises 16 residues. Germline CDR1 reads LNHNV; CDR2 reads YYDKDF (reference sequence).

The rearrangement links TRBV19 to TRBJ1-2; the D is unclear. CDR3 length: 13 residues. V was pared by 3 bases and J by 7 bases, with 12 bases between. Germline values: CDR1 LNHDA, CDR2 SQIVND (reference sequence). In DNA, the CDR3 is TGTGCCAGTAGTATGGAGGGTTCGTTTGGCTACACCTTC. Its translation: CASSMEGSFGYTF.

The gene calls are TRBV15 and TRBJ2-7, with 9 positions matching TRBD1. This CDR3 region has 15 residues. Losses at the gene ends were 1 base for V and 5 bases for J; bases not matched to a gene: 6. Per germline, CDR1 LNHNV and CDR2 YYDKDF (reference sequence). CDR3 protein: CATSRAGTGIHEQYF. CDR3 nucleotide sequence: TGTGCCACCAGCAGAGCCGGGACAGGGATCCACGAGCAGTACTTC.

This clone was counted between two and nine times. The V call is TRBV5-1, the J call TRBJ2-2, with TRBD1 matching over 9 bases. The V segment lost 4 bases and the J segment 4 bases; nucleotides outside the gene matches: 8. Germline loops: CDR1 SGHRS, CDR2 YFSETQ. The CDR3 length is 16 residues. The CDR3 bases are TGCGCCAGCAGCCACCGGACAGGGGAGGCCACCGGGGAGCTGTTTTTT. Amino acid sequence: CASSHRTGEATGELFF.

This chain connects TRBV7-8 to TRBJ1-6, with 8 bases fitting TRBD1. This CDR3 region has 15 residues. CDR1 is SGHVS, CDR2 FQNEAQ, per germline. The V gene end was trimmed by 9 bases and the J gene end by 10 bases; junction bases not matched to a gene: 14. As DNA, the CDR3 is TGTGCCAGTAATATTGTTGGACAGGGTGGCTCACCCCTCCACTTT. Protein product: CASNIVGQGGSPLHF.

V gene TRBV9 combines with J gene TRBJ2-2; the D is unclear. Germline lookup yields CDR1 SGDLS and CDR2 YYNGEE. This CDR3 spans 14 amino acids. The V end was cut by 4 bases, the J end by 4 bases, with 11 bases between. The CDR3 DNA reads TGTGCCAGCAGCCCAGGTCCCGTCACCGGGGAGCTGTTTTTT. It codes for CASSPGPVTGELFF. Based on the CDR3 plus reference TRBV9 and TRBJ2-2, the full variable domain is DSGVTQTPKHLITATGQRVTLRCSPRSGDLSVYWYQQSLDQGLQFLIQYYNGEERAKGNILERFSAQQFPDLHSELNLSSLELGDSALYFCASSPGPVTGELFFGEGSRLTVL.

The chain links TRBV7-9 to TRBJ2-3, with D possibly being TRBD1 (5 bases). The germline V gene has CDR1 SEHNR and CDR2 FQNEAQ (reference sequence). This CDR3 is built from 14 residues. The V end lost 3 bases, the J end lost 1 base, and 8 bases lay between the germline ends. The DNA of the CDR3 is TGTGCCAGCAGCTTTCAGGGCCGCACAGATACGCAGTATTTT. Its translation: CASSFQGRTDTQYF.

This clone occurred a few times. As DNA, the CDR3 is TGTGCCAGCAGTTACAGCGGGCCAATCGATGGCTACACCTTC. Translated: CASSYSGPIDGYTF. V usage is TRBV6-5 and J usage is TRBJ1-2; no firm D call. The germline V gene encodes CDR1 MNHEY and CDR2 SVGAGI. The CDR3 covers 14 residues. V shed 2 bases and J shed 6 bases, with 13 bases lying between them.